This TCR beta chain was recorded in a study of blood T cell repertoires in COVID-19. The overall study: Samples of COVID-19 (acute and convalescent) were obtained from the United States, Italy and Spain. PBMCs, B-cell-depleted T cells, or T cells provided the cDNA or gDNA that made up the material.

Original methodology: Scientists estimated how many nucleated cells there were by amplifying reference gene primers. Profiling relied on immunoSEQ multiplex PCR, and the TCRdb table lists in-frame clones only, not all of them. The D gene and trimming were derived from the DNA, and the V and J assignments and clone size from that table. The table has about 350,000 clones, about nine tenths seen once. Seattle enrolled patients during active infection and tracked them longitudinally. The sequenced sample was peripheral blood. The receptor's source is a woman aged 55-69 years with COVID-19, enrolled during active disease.

The CDR3, as DNA: TGTGCCAGCAGCCTAGGGACAGGGACGAACACCGGGGAGCTGTTTTTT. Encoded protein: CASSLGTGTNTGELFF. The rearrangement joins TRBV5-8 to TRBJ2-2; TRBD1 agrees at 9 bases. Germline assignment: CDR1 SGHTS and CDR2 YDEGEE. CDR3 length: 16 residues. J was trimmed by 0 bases and V by 4 bases; bases with no gene match: 4.